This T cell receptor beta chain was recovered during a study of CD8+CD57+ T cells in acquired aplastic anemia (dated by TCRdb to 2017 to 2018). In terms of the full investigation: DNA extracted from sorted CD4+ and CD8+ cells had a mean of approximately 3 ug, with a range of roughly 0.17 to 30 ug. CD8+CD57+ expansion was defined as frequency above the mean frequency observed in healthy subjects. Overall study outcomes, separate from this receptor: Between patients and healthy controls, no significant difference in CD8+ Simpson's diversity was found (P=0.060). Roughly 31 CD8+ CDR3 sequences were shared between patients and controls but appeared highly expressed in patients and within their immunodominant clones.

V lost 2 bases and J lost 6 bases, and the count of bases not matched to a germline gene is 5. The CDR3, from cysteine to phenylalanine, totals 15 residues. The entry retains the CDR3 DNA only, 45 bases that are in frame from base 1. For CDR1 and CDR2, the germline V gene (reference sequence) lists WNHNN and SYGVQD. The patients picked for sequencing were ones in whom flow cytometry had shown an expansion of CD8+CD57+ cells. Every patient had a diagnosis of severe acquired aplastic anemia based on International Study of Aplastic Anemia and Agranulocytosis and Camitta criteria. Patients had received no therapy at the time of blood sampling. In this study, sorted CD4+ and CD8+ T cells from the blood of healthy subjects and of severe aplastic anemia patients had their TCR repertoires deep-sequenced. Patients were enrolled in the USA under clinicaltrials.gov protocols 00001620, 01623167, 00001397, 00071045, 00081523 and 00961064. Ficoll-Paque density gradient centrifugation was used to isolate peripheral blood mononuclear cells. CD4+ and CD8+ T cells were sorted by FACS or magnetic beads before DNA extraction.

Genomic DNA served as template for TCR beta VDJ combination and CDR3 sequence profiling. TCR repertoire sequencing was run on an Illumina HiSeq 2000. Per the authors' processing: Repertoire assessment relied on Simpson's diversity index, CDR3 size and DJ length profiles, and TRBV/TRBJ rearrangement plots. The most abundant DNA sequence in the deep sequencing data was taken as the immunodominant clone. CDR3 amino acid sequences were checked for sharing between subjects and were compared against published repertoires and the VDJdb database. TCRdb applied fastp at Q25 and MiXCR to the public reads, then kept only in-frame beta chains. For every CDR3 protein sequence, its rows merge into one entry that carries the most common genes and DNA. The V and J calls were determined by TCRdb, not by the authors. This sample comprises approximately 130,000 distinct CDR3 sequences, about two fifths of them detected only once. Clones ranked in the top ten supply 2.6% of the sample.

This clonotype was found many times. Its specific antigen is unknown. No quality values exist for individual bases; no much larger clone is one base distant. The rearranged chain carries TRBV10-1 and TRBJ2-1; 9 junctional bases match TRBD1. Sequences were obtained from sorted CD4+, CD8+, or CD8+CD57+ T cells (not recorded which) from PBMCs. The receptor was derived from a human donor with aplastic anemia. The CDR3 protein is CASSEGGQGSNEQFF. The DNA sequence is TGCGCCAGCAGTGAGGGAGGACAGGGGAGCAATGAGCAGTTCTTC.